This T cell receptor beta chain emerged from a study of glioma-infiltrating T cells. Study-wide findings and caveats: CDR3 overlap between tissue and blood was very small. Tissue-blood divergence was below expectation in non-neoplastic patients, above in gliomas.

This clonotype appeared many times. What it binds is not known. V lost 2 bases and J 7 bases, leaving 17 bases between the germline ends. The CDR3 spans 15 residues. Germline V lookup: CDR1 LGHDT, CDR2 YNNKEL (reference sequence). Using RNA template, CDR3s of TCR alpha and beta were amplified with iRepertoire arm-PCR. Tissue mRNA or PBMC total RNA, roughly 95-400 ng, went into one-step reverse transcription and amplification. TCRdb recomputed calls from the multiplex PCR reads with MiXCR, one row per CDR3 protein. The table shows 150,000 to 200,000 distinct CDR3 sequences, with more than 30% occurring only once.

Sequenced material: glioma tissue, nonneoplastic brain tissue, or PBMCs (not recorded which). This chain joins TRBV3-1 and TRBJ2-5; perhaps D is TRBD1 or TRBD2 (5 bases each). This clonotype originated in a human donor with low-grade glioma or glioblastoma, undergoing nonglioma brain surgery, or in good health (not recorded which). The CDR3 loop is CASSQRRDPRPTQYF. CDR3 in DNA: TGTGCCAGCAGCCAACGCCGGGACCCAAGACCGACCCAGTACTTC.